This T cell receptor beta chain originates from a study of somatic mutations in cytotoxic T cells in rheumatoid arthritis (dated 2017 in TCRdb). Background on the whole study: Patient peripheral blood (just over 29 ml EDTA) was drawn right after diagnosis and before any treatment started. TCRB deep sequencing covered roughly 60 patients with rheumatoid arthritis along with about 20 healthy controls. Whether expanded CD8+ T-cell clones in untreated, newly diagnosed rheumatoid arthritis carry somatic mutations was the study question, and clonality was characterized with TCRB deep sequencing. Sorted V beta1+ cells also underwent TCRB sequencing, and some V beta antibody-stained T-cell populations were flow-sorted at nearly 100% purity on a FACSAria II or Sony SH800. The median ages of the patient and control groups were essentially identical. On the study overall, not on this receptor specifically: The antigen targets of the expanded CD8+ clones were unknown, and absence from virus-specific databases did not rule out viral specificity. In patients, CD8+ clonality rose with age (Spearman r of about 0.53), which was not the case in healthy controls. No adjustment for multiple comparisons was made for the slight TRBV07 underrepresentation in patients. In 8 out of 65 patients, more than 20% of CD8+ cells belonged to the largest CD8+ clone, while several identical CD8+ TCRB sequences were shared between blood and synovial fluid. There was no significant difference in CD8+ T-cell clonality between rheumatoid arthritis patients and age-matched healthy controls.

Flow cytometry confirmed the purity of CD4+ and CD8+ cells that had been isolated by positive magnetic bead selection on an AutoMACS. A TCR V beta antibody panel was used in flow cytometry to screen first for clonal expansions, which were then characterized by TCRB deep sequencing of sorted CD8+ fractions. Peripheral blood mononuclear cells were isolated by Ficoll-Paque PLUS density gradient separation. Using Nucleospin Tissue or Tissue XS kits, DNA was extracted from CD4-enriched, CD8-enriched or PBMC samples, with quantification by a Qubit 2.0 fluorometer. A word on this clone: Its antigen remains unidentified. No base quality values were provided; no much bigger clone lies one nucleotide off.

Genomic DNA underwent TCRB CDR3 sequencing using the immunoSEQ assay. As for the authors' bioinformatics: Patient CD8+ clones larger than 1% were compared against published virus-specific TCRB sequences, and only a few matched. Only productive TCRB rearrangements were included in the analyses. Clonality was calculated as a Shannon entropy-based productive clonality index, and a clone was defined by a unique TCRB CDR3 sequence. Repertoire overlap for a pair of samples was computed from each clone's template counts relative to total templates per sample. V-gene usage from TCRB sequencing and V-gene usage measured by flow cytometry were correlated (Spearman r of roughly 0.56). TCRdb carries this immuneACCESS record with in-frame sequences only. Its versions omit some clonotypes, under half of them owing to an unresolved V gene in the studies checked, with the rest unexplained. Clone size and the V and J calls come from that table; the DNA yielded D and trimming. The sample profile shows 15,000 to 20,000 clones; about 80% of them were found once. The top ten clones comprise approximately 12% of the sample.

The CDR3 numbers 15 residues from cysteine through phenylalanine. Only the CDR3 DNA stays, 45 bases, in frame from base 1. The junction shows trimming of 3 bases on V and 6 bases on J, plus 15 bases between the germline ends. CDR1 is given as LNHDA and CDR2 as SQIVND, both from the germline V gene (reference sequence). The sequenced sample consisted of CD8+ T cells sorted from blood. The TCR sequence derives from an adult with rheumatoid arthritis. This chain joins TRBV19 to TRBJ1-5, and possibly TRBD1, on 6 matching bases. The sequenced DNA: TGTGCCAGTAGTATGGGGGGGCAGGGAGGTCAGCCCCAGCATTTT. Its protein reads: CASSMGGQGGQPQHF.